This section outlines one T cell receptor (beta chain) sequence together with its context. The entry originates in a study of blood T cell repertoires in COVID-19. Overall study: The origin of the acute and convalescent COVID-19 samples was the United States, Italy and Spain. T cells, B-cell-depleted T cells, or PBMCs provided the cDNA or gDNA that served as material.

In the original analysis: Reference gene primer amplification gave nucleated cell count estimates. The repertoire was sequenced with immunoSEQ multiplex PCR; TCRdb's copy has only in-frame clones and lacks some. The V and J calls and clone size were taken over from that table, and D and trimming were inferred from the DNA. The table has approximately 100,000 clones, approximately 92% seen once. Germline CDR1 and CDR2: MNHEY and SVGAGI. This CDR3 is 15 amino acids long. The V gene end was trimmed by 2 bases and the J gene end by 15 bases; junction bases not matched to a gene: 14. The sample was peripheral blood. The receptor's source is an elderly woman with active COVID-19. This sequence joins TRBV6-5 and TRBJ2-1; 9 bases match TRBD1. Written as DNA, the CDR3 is TGTGCCAGCAGTTACGGACAGGGGTCCGATCTGGTGTCGTTCTTC. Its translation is CASSYGQGSDLVSFF.